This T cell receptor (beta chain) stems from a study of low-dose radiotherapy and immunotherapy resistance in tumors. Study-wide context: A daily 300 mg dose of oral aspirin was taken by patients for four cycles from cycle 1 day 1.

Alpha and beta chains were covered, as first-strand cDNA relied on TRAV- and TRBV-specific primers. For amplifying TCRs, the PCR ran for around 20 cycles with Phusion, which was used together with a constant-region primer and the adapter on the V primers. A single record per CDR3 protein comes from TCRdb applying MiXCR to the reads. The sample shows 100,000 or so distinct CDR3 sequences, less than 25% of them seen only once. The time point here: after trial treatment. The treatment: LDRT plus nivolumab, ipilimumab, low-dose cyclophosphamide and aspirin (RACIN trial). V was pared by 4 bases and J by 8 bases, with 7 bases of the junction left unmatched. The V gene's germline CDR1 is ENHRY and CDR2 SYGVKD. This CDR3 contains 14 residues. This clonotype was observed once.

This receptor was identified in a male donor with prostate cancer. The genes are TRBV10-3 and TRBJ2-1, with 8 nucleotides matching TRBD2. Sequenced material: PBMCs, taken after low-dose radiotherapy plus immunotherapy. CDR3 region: CAISARGGIYEQFF. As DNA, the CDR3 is TGTGCCATCAGTGCACGGGGGGGCATCTATGAGCAGTTCTTC.